These T cell receptor beta chains were read from a single sample in a study of early T cells in non-severe SARS-CoV-2 infection. TCRdb called the 5' RACE reads again in MiXCR, with one record for every CDR3 protein. The sample holds approximately 110,000 distinct CDR3 sequences, more than 12% seen once. Sequencing was performed on whole blood. Receptors were obtained from an adult who was a healthcare worker with PCR-confirmed SARS-CoV-2 infection or an uninfected control (not recorded which). The CDR3 runs from the conserved cysteine through the conserved F or W. A D gene is named only where the DNA matches it firmly. Some rows have no size entry. The others give once, few or many, or a class for an expanded clone.

d_gene,j_gene,v_gene,abundance,len,CDR3nt,CDR3aa
TRBD2,TRBJ2-3,TRBV2,few,14,TGTGCCAGCAATCAGCGGGGAGGCACAGATACGCAGTATTTT,CASNQRGGTDTQYF
TRBD1,TRBJ2-1,TRBV6-6,many,16,TGTGCCAGCAGTCAGGACTGGGGGACAGGGGTCAATGAGCAGTTCTTC,CASSQDWGTGVNEQFF
TRBD2,TRBJ2-4,TRBV6-5,-,17,TGTGCCAGCAGCCCTGCGGGGGTTCGACTAGCCAAAAACATTCAGTACTTC,CASSPAGVRLAKNIQYF
TRBD2,TRBJ2-3,TRBV11-2,few,15,TGTGCCAGCAGCCTGGAGAGCGGGGGGCGGAGTACGCAGTATTTT,CASSLESGGRSTQYF
-,TRBJ2-3,TRBV29-1,-,14,TGCAGCGTACAACCCGGACAGACCACAGATACGCAGTATTTT,CSVQPGQTTDTQYF
-,TRBJ1-2,TRBV4-2,many,15,TGTGCCAGCAGCCAAGCAAAGGGTAGGGCGTATGGCTACACCTTC,CASSQAKGRAYGYTF
-,TRBJ2-3,TRBV20-1,few,12,TGCAGTGCGAAAAGCGGGTTCGTTACGCAGTATTTT,CSAKSGFVTQYF
TRBD2,TRBJ2-3,TRBV24-1,-,13,TGTGCCACCAGTGATGGGGGGGAAGATACGCAGTATTTT,CATSDGGEDTQYF
-,TRBJ2-7,TRBV13,-,14,TGTGCCAGCAGCTCCCTGGACGGCGACTACGAGCAGTACTTC,CASSSLDGDYEQYF
-,TRBJ1-2,TRBV3-1,few,12,TGTGCCAGCAGCCATCTATCCGATGGCTACACCTTC,CASSHLSDGYTF
-,TRBJ2-3,TRBV3-1,once,13,TGTGCCAGCAGCCTCAGAAGCCACGATACGCAGTATTTT,CASSLRSHDTQYF
-,TRBJ2-5,TRBV19,few,13,TGTGCCAGTAGTATAAACAGTCAAGAGACCCAGTACTTC,CASSINSQETQYF
TRBD1,TRBJ1-4,TRBV19,-,14,TGTGCCAGTACCTTCGGGACAGAGAATGAAAAACTGTTTTTT,CASTFGTENEKLFF
TRBD1,TRBJ2-2,TRBV10-3,-,15,TGTGCCATCAGTTCGGGACAGGGGTCTTCCGGGGAGCTGTTTTTT,CAISSGQGSSGELFF
-,TRBJ1-1,TRBV2,-,14,TGTGCCAGCAGTTCTTTCAAAGGTCACACTGAAGCTTTCTTT,CASSSFKGHTEAFF
-,TRBJ1-1,TRBV12-3/TRBV12-4,few,11,TGTGCCAGCAGTTTTAAGGAAGAAGCTTTCTTT,CASSFKEEAFF
TRBD1,TRBJ1-5,TRBV7-8,few,15,TGTGCCAGCAGCTCGGACAGGGCTTCCAATCAGCCCCAGCATTTT,CASSSDRASNQPQHF
-,TRBJ1-3,TRBV20-1,-,14,TGCAGTGCCGGGGCCCTTCGGCCTGGAAACACCATATATTTT,CSAGALRPGNTIYF
TRBD1,TRBJ1-1,TRBV2,many,15,TGTGCCAGCAGTCAACAGGGGACGATGAACACTGAAGCTTTCTTT,CASSQQGTMNTEAFF
-,TRBJ2-3,TRBV11-2,-,14,TGTGCCAGCAGGGGTGCACTATCCACAGATACGCAGTATTTT,CASRGALSTDTQYF
-,TRBJ2-3,TRBV12-3/TRBV12-4,-,15,TGTGCCAGCAGTGGCGGGGATCCTAGCACAGATACGCAGTATTTT,CASSGGDPSTDTQYF
-,TRBJ2-1,TRBV7-6,-,14,TGTGCCAGCAGCTCCCAGGGGCCGTACAATGAGCAGTTCTTC,CASSSQGPYNEQFF
-,TRBJ2-7,TRBV3-1,few,13,TGTGCCAGCACCCACGCCGCTACCTACGAGCAGTACTTC,CASTHAATYEQYF
-,TRBJ2-7,TRBV29-1,-,11,TGCAGCGTTGAAGGGGCAGACGAGCAGTACTTC,CSVEGADEQYF
-,TRBJ1-1,TRBV3-1,-,12,TGTGCCAGCGGCCTTAACAGGGTAGAAGCTTTCTTT,CASGLNRVEAFF
-,TRBJ2-2,TRBV11-2,-,13,TGTGCCAGCAGCCGACCTAGCGTCGGGGAGCTGTTTTTT,CASSRPSVGELFF
-,TRBJ2-3,TRBV10-2,few,14,TGCGCCAGCAGGGCAGGGACTAGCACAGATACGCAGTATTTT,CASRAGTSTDTQYF
-,TRBJ1-1,TRBV7-9,many,13,TGTGCCAGCAGCTCAGCAGGGTTCACTGAAGCTTTCTTT,CASSSAGFTEAFF
-,TRBJ2-3,TRBV10-3,-,14,TGTGCCATCAGTGAGGGGGGCCCCACAGATACGCAGTATTTT,CAISEGGPTDTQYF
TRBD1,TRBJ1-2,TRBV27,few,15,TGTGCCAGCAGTTCGACAGGGCGATTGGGGTATGGCTACACCTTC,CASSSTGRLGYGYTF
-,TRBJ2-3,TRBV2,many,12,TGTGCCAGCAGTGCTAGCACAGATACGCAGTATTTT,CASSASTDTQYF
TRBD1,TRBJ1-1,TRBV7-9,-,14,TGTGCCAGCAGCCTTCAGGGGGCGCCCACTGAAGCTTTCTTT,CASSLQGAPTEAFF
TRBD1,TRBJ2-7,TRBV18,few,13,TGTGCCAGCTCAGCCGGGACAGGGTTCGAGCAGTACTTC,CASSAGTGFEQYF
TRBD2,TRBJ2-1,TRBV5-1,-,17,TGCGCCAGCAGGACTGCCAGCGGGACTAGCTCCTACAATGAGCAGTTCTTC,CASRTASGTSSYNEQFF
-,TRBJ2-1,TRBV10-3,-,14,TGTGCCATCAGTGGCCAGGGAACCTACAATGAGCAGTTCTTC,CAISGQGTYNEQFF
-,TRBJ1-1,TRBV7-9,few,14,TGTGCCAGCAGCCCAAGCGGGGATGGGGGTCGAGCTTTCTTT,CASSPSGDGGRAFF
TRBD2,TRBJ2-7,TRBV7-6,few,15,TGTGCCAGCAGCATGAGACTAGCGGGGCATCACGAGCAGTACTTC,CASSMRLAGHHEQYF
-,TRBJ1-2,TRBV5-5,-,15,TGTGCCAGCAGCTTGGCCTTGACACCGTCTTATGGCTACACCTTC,CASSLALTPSYGYTF
-,TRBJ1-5,TRBV28,-,12,TGTGCCAGCAGTTCCCCCAATCAGCCCCAGCATTTT,CASSSPNQPQHF
-,TRBJ2-1,TRBV12-3/TRBV12-4,few,14,TGTGCCAGCAGTTTCCTTGGCGCCTACAATGAGCAGTTCTTC,CASSFLGAYNEQFF
TRBD2,TRBJ2-3,TRBV4-2,-,15,TGTGCCAGCAGCCAGAATAGCGGGGGGGTAGATACGCAGTATTTT,CASSQNSGGVDTQYF
-,TRBJ2-7,TRBV3-1,-,13,TGTGCCAGCAGCCAAGAAGGGGGCTACGAGCAGTACTTC,CASSQEGGYEQYF
TRBD2,TRBJ2-7,TRBV20-1,many,13,TGCAGTGCCCGTAGCGGGGGGGCCTACGAGCAGTACTTC,CSARSGGAYEQYF
-,TRBJ1-2,TRBV6-5,few,12,TGTGCCAGCAGCCGGGGACAAGATGGCTACACCTTC,CASSRGQDGYTF
-,TRBJ2-3,TRBV20-1,-,13,TGCAGTGCTCAGATAAAAGGAACAGATACGCAGTATTTT,CSAQIKGTDTQYF
-,TRBJ1-3,TRBV4-1,-,16,TGCGCCAGCAGCCAAGATCTCCCAGTCTCTGGAAACACCATATATTTT,CASSQDLPVSGNTIYF
-,TRBJ2-2,TRBV6-1,-,16,TGTGCCAGCAGTGATGGAGGGGCCGGGGACACCGGGGAGCTGTTTTTT,CASSDGGAGDTGELFF
-,TRBJ2-7,TRBV25-1,once,12,TGTGCCAGCAGTGATGAATTAACGAAGCAGTACTTC,CASSDELTKQYF
-,TRBJ2-1,TRBV7-2,few,15,TGTGCCAGCAGCCCCGGTAGTAGTTACTACAATGAGCAGTTCTTC,CASSPGSSYYNEQFF
-,TRBJ1-2,TRBV29-1,-,12,TGCAGCGTTGCGGACGGTAACTATGGCTACACCTTC,CSVADGNYGYTF
-,TRBJ2-5,TRBV12-3/TRBV12-4,few,12,TGTGCCAGGCCTAAGTTTCCAGAGACCCAGTACTTC,CARPKFPETQYF
-,TRBJ1-2,TRBV20-1,-,16,TGCAGTGCTAGAGATTCCCCCCCGGTACGGTACGATGGCTACACCTTC,CSARDSPPVRYDGYTF
-,TRBJ2-3,TRBV6-2/TRBV6-3,few,14,TGTGCCTCGGGGGACTCCCTGAGGACAGATACGCAGTATTTT,CASGDSLRTDTQYF
TRBD2,TRBJ2-4,TRBV7-7,-,15,TGTGCCAGCAGCTCCCTAGCGGGCCTCGAAAACATTCAGTACTTC,CASSSLAGLENIQYF